What follows describes a single T cell receptor (beta chain). The data were taken from a study of blood T cell repertoires in COVID-19. In the study overall: COVID-19 samples from acute and convalescent phases originated in the United States, Italy and Spain. In each case, the material was cDNA or gDNA derived from T cells, B-cell-depleted T cells, or PBMCs.

Clones were sequenced by immunoSEQ multiplex PCR, and TCRdb holds only the in-frame ones, with some missing. Here the sample spans hundreds of thousands of clones, 70% to 90% being singletons. Across roughly 25 US areas, participants ranged in age from 18 to 89 years. Self-reported history from a screening survey and questionnaire set each donor's cohort. The clonotype was recovered from a man aged 45-60 years who had been exposed to COVID-19. Sequenced input: PBMCs or T cells enriched from blood (not recorded which).

CDR3 sequence: CASSQAQQGRETQYF. The CDR3 bases are TGCGCCAGCAGCCAAGCTCAACAGGGAAGGGAGACCCAGTACTTC. The chain links TRBV4-1 to TRBJ2-5; D perhaps matches TRBD1 (6 bases). The CDR3 is 15 residues long. The V end was cut by 1 base, the J end by 5 bases, with 14 bases between. Germline V CDR1 and CDR2: MGHRA, YSYEKL.